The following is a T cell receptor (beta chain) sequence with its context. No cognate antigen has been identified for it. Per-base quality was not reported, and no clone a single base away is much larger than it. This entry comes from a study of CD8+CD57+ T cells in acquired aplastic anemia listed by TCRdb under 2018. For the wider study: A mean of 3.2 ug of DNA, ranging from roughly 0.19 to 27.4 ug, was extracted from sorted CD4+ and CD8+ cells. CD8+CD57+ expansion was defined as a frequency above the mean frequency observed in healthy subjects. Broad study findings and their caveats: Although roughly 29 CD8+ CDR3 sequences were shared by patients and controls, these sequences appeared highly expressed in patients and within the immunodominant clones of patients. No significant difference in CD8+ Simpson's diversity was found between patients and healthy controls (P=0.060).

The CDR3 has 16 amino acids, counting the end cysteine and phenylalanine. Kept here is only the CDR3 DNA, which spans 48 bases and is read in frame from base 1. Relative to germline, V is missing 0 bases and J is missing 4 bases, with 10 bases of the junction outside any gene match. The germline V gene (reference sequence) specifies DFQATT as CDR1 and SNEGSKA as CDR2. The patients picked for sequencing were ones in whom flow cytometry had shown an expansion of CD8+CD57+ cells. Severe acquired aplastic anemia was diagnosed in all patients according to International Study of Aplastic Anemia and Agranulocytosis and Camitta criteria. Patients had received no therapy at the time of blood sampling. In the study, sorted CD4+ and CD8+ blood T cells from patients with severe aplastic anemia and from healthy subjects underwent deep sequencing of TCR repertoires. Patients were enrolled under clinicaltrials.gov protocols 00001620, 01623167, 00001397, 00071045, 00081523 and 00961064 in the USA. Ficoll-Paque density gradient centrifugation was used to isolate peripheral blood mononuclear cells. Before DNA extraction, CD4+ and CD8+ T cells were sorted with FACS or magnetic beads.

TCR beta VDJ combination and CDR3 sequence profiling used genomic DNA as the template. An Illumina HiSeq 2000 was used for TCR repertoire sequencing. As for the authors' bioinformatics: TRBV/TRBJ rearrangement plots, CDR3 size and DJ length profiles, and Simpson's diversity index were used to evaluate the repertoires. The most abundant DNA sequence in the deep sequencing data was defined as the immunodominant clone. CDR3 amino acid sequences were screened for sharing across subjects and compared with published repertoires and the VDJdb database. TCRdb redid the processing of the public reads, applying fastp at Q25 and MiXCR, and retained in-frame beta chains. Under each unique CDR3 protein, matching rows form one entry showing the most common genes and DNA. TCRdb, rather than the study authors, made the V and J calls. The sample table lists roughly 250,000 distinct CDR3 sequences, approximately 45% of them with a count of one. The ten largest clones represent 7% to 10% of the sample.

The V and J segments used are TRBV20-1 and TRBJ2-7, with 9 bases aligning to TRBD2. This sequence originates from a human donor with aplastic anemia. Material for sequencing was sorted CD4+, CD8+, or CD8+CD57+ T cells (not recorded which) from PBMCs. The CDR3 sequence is CSARDAAGGPVYEQYF. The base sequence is TGCAGTGCTAGAGATGCGGCGGGAGGGCCCGTTTACGAGCAGTACTTC.